This T cell receptor (beta chain) is drawn from a study of blood T cell repertoires in COVID-19. Study at large: Specimens from acute and convalescent COVID-19 originated in the United States, Italy and Spain.

The germline V gene encodes CDR1 SGDLS and CDR2 YYNGEE. Trimming removed 0 bases at V and 2 bases at J, with 10 bases between. CDR3 length: 15 residues. TCRdb's table, derived via immunoSEQ multiplex PCR, lists solely in-frame clones and lacks some. The sample contains over 150,000 clones, less than 95% of which appear only once. The sequence was collected from a man aged 45 to 65 with acute or convalescent COVID-19. The genes are TRBV9 and TRBJ2-3, with D perhaps matching TRBD2 (6 bases). Sequencing input: peripheral blood. The DNA for the CDR3 is TGTGCCAGCAGCGTAGGGGGGGAGAACACAGATACGCAGTATTTT. Amino acids: CASSVGGENTDTQYF.